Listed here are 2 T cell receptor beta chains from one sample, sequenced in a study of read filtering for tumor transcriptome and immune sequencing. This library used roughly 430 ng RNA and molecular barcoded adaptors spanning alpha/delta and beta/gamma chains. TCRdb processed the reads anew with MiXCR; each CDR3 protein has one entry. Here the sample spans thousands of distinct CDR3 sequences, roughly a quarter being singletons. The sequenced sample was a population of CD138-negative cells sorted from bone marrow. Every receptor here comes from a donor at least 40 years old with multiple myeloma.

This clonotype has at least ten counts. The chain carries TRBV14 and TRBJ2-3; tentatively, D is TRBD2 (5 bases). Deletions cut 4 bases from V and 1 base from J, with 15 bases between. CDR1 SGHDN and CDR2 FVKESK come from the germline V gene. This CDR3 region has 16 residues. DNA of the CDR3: TGTGCCAGCAGCCCAAACTTCGGAGGAGGCACAGATACGCAGTATTTT. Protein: CASSPNFGGGTDTQYF.

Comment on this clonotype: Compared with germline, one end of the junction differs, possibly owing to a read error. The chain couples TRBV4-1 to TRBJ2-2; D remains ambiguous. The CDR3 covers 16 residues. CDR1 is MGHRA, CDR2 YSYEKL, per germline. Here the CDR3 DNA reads TGCGCCAGCAGCCAAGATACCCTCCTAAACACCAGGGAGCTGTTTTTT. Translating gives CASSQDTLLNTRELFF.